What follows is one TCR beta chain and its context. This CDR3 has 16 residues. The germline V gene encodes CDR1 SGHTA and CDR2 FQGTGA. Trimming shortened V by 5 bases and J by 0 bases, and 11 bases separated the two germline ends. This sample was included in a study of blood T cell repertoires in COVID-19. The method was immunoSEQ multiplex PCR; TCRdb's version includes in-frame clones alone and lacks a portion of them. The data hold about 72,000 clones, with more than 75% observed a single time. The TCR was taken from a man aged 65-85 years with active or convalescent COVID-19. The sample consisted of peripheral blood. This chain joins TRBV7-3 and TRBJ2-6, with a weak D call TRBD2 (5 bases). CDR3: CASSLAGNSGANVLTF. Written as DNA, the CDR3 is TGTGCCAGCAGCCTCGCGGGCAACTCTGGGGCCAACGTCCTGACTTTC. Together with reference TRBV7-3 and TRBJ2-6, the CDR3 gives the full variable domain: GAGVSQTPSNKVTEKGKYVELRCDPISGHTALYWYRQSLGQGPEFLIYFQGTGAADDSGLPNDRFFAVRPEGSVSTLKIQRTERGDSAVYLCASSLAGNSGANVLTFGAGSRLTVL.